This T cell receptor beta chain is from a study of blood T cell repertoires in COVID-19. Study summary: Material from acute and convalescent COVID-19 was sourced from the United States, Italy and Spain. PBMCs, B-cell-depleted T cells, or T cells were the source of the cDNA or gDNA that made up the material.

Trimming at V came to 4 bases and at J to 9 bases, leaving 7 bases not matched to a gene. The germline V gene has CDR1 SGHRS and CDR2 YFSETQ. This CDR3 is built from 15 residues. Original data processing: Reference gene primer amplification gave estimated nucleated cell counts. Clones were sequenced by immunoSEQ multiplex PCR, and TCRdb holds only the in-frame ones, with some missing. D and trimming come from the DNA, and the V and J calls and clone size come from that table. The sample carries about 260,000 clones, approximately 86% recorded once. The sequencing sample was made of peripheral blood. This receptor was taken from a man aged 40-55 years with active or convalescent COVID-19. The chain links TRBV5-1 to TRBJ2-1, with 13 bases that match TRBD2. CDR3 in DNA: TGCGCCAGCAGCCCGGGACTAGCGGGACGAGGTGAGCAGTTCTTC. Its protein product is CASSPGLAGRGEQFF.